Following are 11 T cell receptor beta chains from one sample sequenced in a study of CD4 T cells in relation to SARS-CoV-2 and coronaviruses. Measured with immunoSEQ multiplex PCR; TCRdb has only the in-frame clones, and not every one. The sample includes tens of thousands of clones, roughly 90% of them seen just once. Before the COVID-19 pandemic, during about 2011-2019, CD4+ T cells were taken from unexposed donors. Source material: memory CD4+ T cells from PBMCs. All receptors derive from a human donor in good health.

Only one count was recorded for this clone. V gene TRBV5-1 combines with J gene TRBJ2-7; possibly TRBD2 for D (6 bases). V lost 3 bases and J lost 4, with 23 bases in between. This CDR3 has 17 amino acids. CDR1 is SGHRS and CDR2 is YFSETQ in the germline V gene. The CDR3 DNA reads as TGCGCCAGCAGCTCGGACGAGCGCGGGACCGGGAATTACGAGCAGTACTTC. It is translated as CASSSDERGTGNYEQYF.

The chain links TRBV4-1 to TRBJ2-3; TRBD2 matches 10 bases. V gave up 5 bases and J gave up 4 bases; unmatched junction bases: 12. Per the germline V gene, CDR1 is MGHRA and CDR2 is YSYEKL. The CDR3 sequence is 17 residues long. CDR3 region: CASSERTSGNPPDTQYF. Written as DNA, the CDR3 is TGCGCCAGCAGCGAACGGACTAGCGGAAACCCCCCAGATACGCAGTATTTT.

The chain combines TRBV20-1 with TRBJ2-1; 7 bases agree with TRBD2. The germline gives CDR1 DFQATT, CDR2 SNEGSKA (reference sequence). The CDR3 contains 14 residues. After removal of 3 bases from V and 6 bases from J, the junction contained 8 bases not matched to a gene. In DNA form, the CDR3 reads TGCAGTGCTAGTGGGGGGGGTCGGCTCAATGAGCAGTTCTTC. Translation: CSASGGGRLNEQFF.

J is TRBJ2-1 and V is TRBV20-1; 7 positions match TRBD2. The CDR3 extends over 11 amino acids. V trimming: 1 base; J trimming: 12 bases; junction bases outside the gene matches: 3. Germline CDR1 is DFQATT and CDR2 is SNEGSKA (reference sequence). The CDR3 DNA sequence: TGCAGTGCTAGAGGGCGGGAGTGGCAGTTCTTC. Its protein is CSARGREWQFF.

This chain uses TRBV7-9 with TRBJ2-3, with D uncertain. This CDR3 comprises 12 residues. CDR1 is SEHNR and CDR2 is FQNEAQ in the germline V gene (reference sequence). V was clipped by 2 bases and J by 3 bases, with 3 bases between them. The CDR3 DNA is TGTGCCAGCAGCTTATCGACAGATACGCAGTATTTT. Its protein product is CASSLSTDTQYF.

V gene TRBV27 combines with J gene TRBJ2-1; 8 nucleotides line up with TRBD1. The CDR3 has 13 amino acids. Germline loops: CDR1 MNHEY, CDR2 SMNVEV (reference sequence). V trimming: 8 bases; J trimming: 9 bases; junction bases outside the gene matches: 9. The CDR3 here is CASGVQGDSEQFF. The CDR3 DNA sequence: TGTGCCAGCGGGGTACAGGGGGATAGTGAGCAGTTCTTC.

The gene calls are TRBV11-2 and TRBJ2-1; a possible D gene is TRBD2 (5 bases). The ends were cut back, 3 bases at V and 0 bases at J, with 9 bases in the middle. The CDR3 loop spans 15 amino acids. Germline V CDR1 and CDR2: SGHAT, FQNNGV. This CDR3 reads CASSFDRDSYNEQFF. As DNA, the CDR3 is TGTGCCAGCAGCTTTGACCGGGACTCCTACAATGAGCAGTTCTTC.

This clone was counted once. CDR3 in amino acids: CASSADSRETQYF. CDR3 DNA: TGTGCCAGCAGTGCCGACTCCCGGGAGACCCAGTACTTC. The chain combines TRBV2 with TRBJ2-5, with no clear D. This CDR3 has 13 amino acids. Per the germline V gene, CDR1 is SNHLY and CDR2 is FYNNEI. Trimming took 4 bases from V and 5 from J, leaving 11 bases between them.

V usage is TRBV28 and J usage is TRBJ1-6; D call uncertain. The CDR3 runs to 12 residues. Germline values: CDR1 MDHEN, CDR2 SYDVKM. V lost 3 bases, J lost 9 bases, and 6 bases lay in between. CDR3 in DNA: TGTGCCAGCAGTTTGAGTGGTTCACCCCTCCACTTT. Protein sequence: CASSLSGSPLHF.

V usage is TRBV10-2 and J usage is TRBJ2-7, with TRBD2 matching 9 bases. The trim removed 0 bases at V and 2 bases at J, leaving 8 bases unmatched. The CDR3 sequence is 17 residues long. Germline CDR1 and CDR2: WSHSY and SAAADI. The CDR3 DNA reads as TGCGCCAGCAGTGAGTCGACGGGGAGCGGGGGGCCCTACGAGCAGTACTTC. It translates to CASSESTGSGGPYEQYF.

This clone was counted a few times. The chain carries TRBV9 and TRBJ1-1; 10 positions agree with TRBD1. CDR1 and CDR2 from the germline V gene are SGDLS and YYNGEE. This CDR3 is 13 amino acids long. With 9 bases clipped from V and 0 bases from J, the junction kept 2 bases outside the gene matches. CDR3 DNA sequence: TGTGCCACCGGACAGGGGGTGAACACTGAAGCTTTCTTT. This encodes CATGQGVNTEAFF.